This TCR beta chain was obtained from a study of T-cell reconstitution after alpha-beta-depleted transplantation in children. This clonotype was recorded at least ten times. Unique molecular identifiers were incorporated into the prepared TCRbeta library. In TCRdb, the PCR reads were re-called with MiXCR into one record per CDR3 protein. The sample lists hundreds of thousands of distinct CDR3 sequences; about a tenth were seen once. V was shortened by 6 bases and J by 2 bases, with 15 bases between the two germline ends. Germline CDR1 KGHSH, CDR2 LQKENI. This CDR3 has 15 residues. The sequence was obtained from a human donor who donated a stem cell graft to a child with acute lymphoblastic leukemia. This rearrangement joins TRBV18 to TRBJ2-3; a weak D match, TRBD2 (6 bases). The starting material was PBMCs from the stem cell graft donor, obtained from the stem cell graft. CDR3 DNA sequence: TGTGCCAGCTCCGGGGAGGAGACTTCCACAGATACGCAGTATTTT. Translated: CASSGEETSTDTQYF.